This paragraph covers one T cell receptor beta chain sequence. Its antigen remains undetermined. The input lacks base qualities; no much larger clone sits a single base away. This sample stems from a study of OX40 agonist ivuxolimab in advanced cancers. Study-wide context: The costimulatory receptor OX40 (CD134) was targeted by ivuxolimab, a fully human IgG2 agonistic monoclonal antibody. Intravenous ivuxolimab was administered to patients every 2 weeks at six dose levels: 0.01, 0.1, 0.3, 1.5, 3 and 10 mg/kg. Of the approximately 54 patients in dose escalation, about 20 had hepatocellular carcinoma, about 15 had melanoma, 9 had renal cell carcinoma and 9 had head and neck cancer. A male proportion of approximately 83% and a mean age of 60 years, ranging from roughly 23 to 79, were recorded for the dose-escalation cohort. Patients were allowed to have had prior anti-PD-1, anti-PD-L1 or anti-CTLA-4 therapy, and approximately 40% of the dose-escalation patients had been treated with checkpoint inhibitors. Partial responses were achieved by three dose-escalation patients, of whom one had hepatocellular carcinoma and two had cutaneous melanoma. Peripheral TCRbeta sequencing was intended to test whether TCR sequence diversity was altered and clonal T-cell expansion was caused by ivuxolimab. The paper describes the monotherapy dose-escalation part (N of about 50 patients) of the phase I trial of ivuxolimab.

Study-wide conclusions, independent of this receptor: In partial responders in the 0.1-3.0 mg/kg groups, normalized peripheral clonal expansion was found to be among the lowest, especially among CD8+ T cells. After ivuxolimab, CD8+ T cells had more expanded clones than CD4+ T cells on average. Antigen specificity was not determined for the clonally expanded peripheral T cells. Low levels of normalized T-cell clonal expansion were also seen in some nonresponding patients. Clonal expansion of both CD4+ and CD8+ blood T cells was observed from baseline to week 6 at doses 0.1 to 3.0 mg/kg.

To sequence the TCRbeta CDR3 region, genomic DNA was isolated from the sorted cells. The immunoSEQ Assay was used for sequencing of TCRbeta CDR3 regions. Entries here come from immuneACCESS through TCRdb and include only in-frame sequences with V and J called. Some clones fail to appear in such tables; in the studies checked, an unresolved V gene covers under half of the shortfall, and the cause of the remainder is unknown. This sample comprises approximately 80,000 clones, more than 90% of them detected only once. More than 5.5% of the sample is in the top ten clones. Patients with autoimmune disease history or receiving systemic immunosuppression were excluded from the trial. In every dose cohort, peripheral blood was drawn for TCR sequencing at baseline, cycle 4 day 1, and cycle 7 day 1. Samples came from an open-label, multicenter, first-in-human phase I dose-escalation trial of ivuxolimab. Adults with locally advanced or metastatic melanoma, renal cell, hepatocellular, or head and neck squamous cell carcinoma were enrolled in the trial. Before TCR sequencing, CD4+ T cells and CD8+ T cells were sorted from peripheral blood as separate populations.

The sequences come from CD4+ or CD8+ T cells sorted from blood, collected in a trial of the OX40 agonist ivuxolimab. The TCR originated in an adult with an advanced solid tumor such as melanoma, head and neck, liver or kidney cancer.

The CDR3 amino acid sequence is: CASSYGGQGATEAFF. In nucleotides, the sequence is TGTGCCAGCAGTTACGGCGGACAGGGGGCCACTGAAGCTTTCTTT. The V and J segments used are TRBV6-6 and TRBJ1-1; 11 central nucleotides agree with TRBD1. Counted from cysteine to phenylalanine, this CDR3 has 15 amino acids. Only CDR3 DNA is held: 45 bases, read in frame from base 1. Germline trimming: 2 bases from V, 4 bases from J; junction bases outside gene matches: 3. CDR1 MNHNY and CDR2 SVGAGI were looked up in the germline V gene (reference sequence).